The 24 T cell receptor beta chains in this list originate from one sample, sequenced in a study of post-analysis software for immune sequencing data. Their recognized antigens are unknown. Unique molecular identifiers featured in each of the TCR beta cDNA libraries. TCRdb recomputed calls from the PCR reads with MiXCR, one row per CDR3 protein. This sample has hundreds of thousands of distinct CDR3 sequences, with approximately 50% found just once. Notes on the study in general: Elevated frequency relative to controls characterized four or five TRBV segments in patients, TRBV5-6, TRBV5-1 and TRBV20-1 among them.

The sample consisted of blood. These TCRs come from a girl under 18 with multiple sclerosis.

This clonotype was observed a few times. This rearrangement joins TRBV9 to TRBJ2-7; no firm D call. CDR1 and CDR2 from the germline V gene are SGDLS and YYNGEE. This CDR3 comprises 14 residues. The V end lost 3 bases, the J end lost 7 bases, and 17 bases lay between the germline ends. The CDR3 DNA follows: TGTGCCAGCAGCGCGACCACCACCTGGGGTGAGCAGTACTTC. Translation gives CASSATTTWGEQYF. The entire variable domain, with the rest obtained from reference TRBV9 and TRBJ2-7, is as follows: DSGVTQTPKHLITATGQRVTLRCSPRSGDLSVYWYQQSLDQGLQFLIQYYNGEERAKGNILERFSAQQFPDLHSELNLSSLELGDSALYFCASSATTTWGEQYFGPGTRLTVT.

The chain combines TRBV29-1 with TRBJ2-1; 7 bases map to TRBD2. V dropped 5 bases and J dropped 7; count of bases not matched to a gene: 17. CDR3 length: 16 amino acids. CDR1 is SQVTM and CDR2 is ANQGSEA in the germline V gene. The CDR3 DNA reads as TGCAGCGTTAACACGAAAGGACTAGATGGCAGAAATGAGCAGTTCTTC. Protein product: CSVNTKGLDGRNEQFF.

V gene TRBV5-1 combines with J gene TRBJ2-1, with 9 bases lining up with TRBD1. This CDR3 contains 15 residues. V shed 4 bases, J shed 9 bases, and the junction held 11 bases outside the gene matches. Germline values: CDR1 SGHRS, CDR2 YFSETQ. CDR3 in amino acids: CASSPRDRAKVEQFF. CDR3 DNA sequence: TGCGCCAGCAGCCCCCGGGACAGGGCGAAGGTTGAGCAGTTCTTC.

The chain carries TRBV5-6 and TRBJ1-2; D remains unclear. Trimming pared 0 bases from V and 4 bases from J, leaving 13 bases between. CDR3 length: 15 residues. CDR1 is SGHDT and CDR2 is YYEEEE in the germline V gene. The CDR3 coding sequence is TGTGCCAGCAGCTTGGTAGGGTGGGGTGGCTATGGCTACACCTTC. Protein sequence: CASSLVGWGGYGYTF.

This chain joins TRBV30 and TRBJ2-6; tentatively, D is TRBD2 (5 bases). V dropped 3 bases and J dropped 3 bases, with 9 bases sitting between them. From germline, CDR1 is GTSNPN and CDR2 SVGIG (reference sequence). CDR3 length equals 14 residues. CDR3 sequence reads: CAWSRGHGANVLTF. The CDR3 nucleotides read TGTGCCTGGAGCCGGGGTCATGGGGCCAACGTCCTGACTTTC.

The chain's CDR3 is CASSRGLGSNQPQHF. CDR3 DNA: TGTGCCAGCAGCAGGGGGTTGGGTAGCAATCAGCCCCAGCATTTT. The V gene is TRBV5-5, the J gene TRBJ1-5; tentative D call: TRBD1 (6 bases). Trimming cost V 4 bases and J 0 bases, with 11 bases left between them. Germline-derived CDR1 and CDR2 are SGHKS and YYEKEE (reference sequence). This CDR3 is built from 15 residues. The variable domain in full, completed from reference TRBV5-5 and TRBJ1-5, reads DAGVTQSPTHLIKTRGQQVTLRCSPISGHKSVSWYQQVLGQGPQFIFQYYEKEERGRGNFPDRFSARQFPNYSSELNVNALLLGDSALYLCASSRGLGSNQPQHFGDGTRLSIL.

CDR3 amino acids: CASSLSFQRGSAGANVLTF. CDR3 DNA sequence: TGCGCCAGCAGCTTGAGTTTCCAGCGAGGGTCAGCTGGGGCCAACGTCCTGACTTTC. This sequence joins TRBV5-1 and TRBJ2-6; D is perhaps TRBD2 (5 bases). The germline gives CDR1 SGHRS, CDR2 YFSETQ. The CDR3 is 19 amino acids. V was cut by 1 base and J by 2 bases, with 19 bases left in between.

This clonotype appeared a few times. This chain joins TRBV12-3 or TRBV12-4 and TRBJ1-2; 7 bases match TRBD1. With 6 bases clipped from V and 4 bases from J, the junction kept 5 bases outside the gene matches. The CDR3 contains 13 residues. The CDR3 loop reads CASRDRNLYGYTF. DNA of the CDR3: TGTGCCAGCAGGGACAGGAACCTCTATGGCTACACCTTC.

V and J are TRBV5-1 and TRBJ2-7, with 13 bases fitting TRBD2. V shed 2 bases and J 3 bases; nucleotides not matched to a gene: 5. Germline V CDR1 and CDR2: SGHRS, YFSETQ. This CDR3 has 16 amino acids. The chain's CDR3 is CASSLGTSGKSYEQYF. In nucleotides, the CDR3 is TGCGCCAGCAGCTTAGGGACTAGCGGGAAGAGCTACGAGCAGTACTTC.

This clonotype turned up a few times. The V call is TRBV29-1, the J call TRBJ2-5, with 8 bases that match TRBD2. The CDR3 contains 15 residues. Germline loops: CDR1 SQVTM, CDR2 ANQGSEA. V was clipped by 3 bases and J by 5 bases; unmatched bases: 11. The CDR3 loop is CSVDGTGGLGETQYF. As DNA, the CDR3 is TGCAGCGTTGACGGGACGGGGGGGCTAGGGGAGACCCAGTACTTC.

The rearrangement links TRBV6-5 to TRBJ2-7; no definite D call. The CDR3 contains 14 residues. From germline, CDR1 is MNHEY and CDR2 SVGAGI. V lost 8 bases and J lost 0, with 14 bases in between. CDR3 sequence reads: CASARVPSSYEQYF. The DNA of the CDR3 is TGTGCCAGCGCTAGGGTTCCGAGCTCCTACGAGCAGTACTTC.

This clonotype was observed many times. This sequence joins TRBV6-5 and TRBJ2-1; D is possibly TRBD1 (5 bases). The V end was cut by 5 bases, the J end by 12 bases, with 26 bases between. This CDR3 is 16 amino acids long. Germline assignment: CDR1 MNHEY and CDR2 SVGAGI. The CDR3 region is CASSTSRGIGYKGQFF. The CDR3 nucleotides read TGTGCCAGCAGTACCAGTAGGGGTATTGGCTACAAGGGGCAGTTCTTC.

Points on this clonotype: The junction departs from the called germline gene at one end, perhaps through a read error. The rearrangement links TRBV11-2 to TRBJ2-5; 11 nucleotides match TRBD2. The better agreement between TRBJ2-7 and the DNA end casts doubt on the J call. The CDR3 sequence is 15 residues long. Germline CDR1 is SGHAT and CDR2 is FQNNGV. The CDR3 spells CASSPRTSGSFEQYF. For the CDR3, the DNA is TGTGCCAGCAGCCCCCGGACTAGCGGGTCCTTCGAGCAGTACTTC.

This clonotype has just a few counts. This chain connects TRBV20-1 to TRBJ2-3, with 15 bases that match TRBD2. J lost 2 bases, V lost 6 bases, and 9 bases had no gene match. This CDR3 comprises 17 residues. CDR1 DFQATT and CDR2 SNEGSKA come from the germline V gene (reference sequence). The CDR3 region has the DNA TGCAGTGCCAACGGACTAGCGGGGGGGGACCCCACAGATACGCAGTATTTT. This translates into CSANGLAGGDPTDTQYF.

The V gene is TRBV12-3 or TRBV12-4, the J gene TRBJ2-1; TRBD2 aligns across 8 bases. The CDR3 runs to 15 residues. The V segment lost 3 bases and the J segment 4 bases; nucleotides outside the gene matches: 5. The CDR3 sequence: CASSFDSGAYNEQFF. CDR3 sequence (DNA): TGTGCCAGCAGTTTCGATAGCGGGGCTTACAATGAGCAGTTCTTC.

This clonotype was detected only once. The chain couples TRBV3-1 to TRBJ2-1; 9 positions agree with TRBD2. There are 15 residues in the CDR3. The trim removed 2 bases at V and 7 bases at J, leaving 6 bases unmatched. Per germline, CDR1 LGHDT and CDR2 YNNKEL (reference sequence). The CDR3 spells CASSQRLAGSNEQFF. CDR3 nucleotides: TGTGCCAGCAGCCAACGGCTAGCGGGGTCTAATGAGCAGTTCTTC.

In its sample, this clonotype was seen a few times. The chain couples TRBV7-8 to TRBJ2-7; TRBD2 is a possible D gene (5 bases). Trimming cost V 0 bases and J 2 bases, with 14 bases left between them. The V gene's germline CDR1 is SGHVS and CDR2 FQNEAQ. The CDR3 has 16 amino acids. CDR3 sequence: CASSLASLALTYEQYF. The DNA of the CDR3 is TGTGCCAGCAGCTTAGCGTCCCTAGCTCTCACCTACGAGCAGTACTTC.

This clonotype was counted only a few times. The V and J genes are TRBV4-2 and TRBJ1-2; no clear D gene. Germline CDR1 and CDR2: LGHNA and YNFKEQ. Trimming removed 2 bases from V and 6 bases from J, with 19 bases in between. This CDR3 region has 16 residues. The CDR3 region is CASSQPLHGGQDGYTF. CDR3 in DNA: TGTGCCAGCAGCCAACCACTTCATGGAGGGCAGGATGGCTACACCTTC.

The J gene is TRBJ2-1, the V gene TRBV5-1; unclear D gene. Trimming removed 0 bases from V and 0 bases from J, with 10 bases in between. Per germline, CDR1 SGHRS and CDR2 YFSETQ. This CDR3 has 16 amino acids. The CDR3 region is CASSLVDSSSYNEQFF. CDR3 sequence (DNA): TGCGCCAGCAGCTTGGTTGACTCGAGCTCCTACAATGAGCAGTTCTTC.

The V and J genes are TRBV9 and TRBJ2-7, with TRBD1 matching over 7 bases. Germline CDR1 and CDR2: SGDLS and YYNGEE. This CDR3 comprises 15 residues. V dropped 3 bases and J dropped 2; count of bases not matched to a gene: 8. CDR3 bases: TGTGCCAGCAGCGCCTCCGGGACAGAGCCCTACGAGCAGTACTTC. It specifies CASSASGTEPYEQYF.

The chain joins TRBV4-1 to TRBJ2-1, with TRBD2 identical over 7 bases. Germline loops: CDR1 MGHRA, CDR2 YSYEKL. This CDR3 region has 16 residues. V gave up 0 bases and J gave up 6 bases; unmatched junction bases: 8. The CDR3 nucleotides read TGCGCCAGCAGCCAAGAAGGGAACGCGGGGGTCAATGAGCAGTTCTTC. Translating it yields CASSQEGNAGVNEQFF.

The gene calls are TRBV30 and TRBJ2-5, with D hard to call. The CDR3 contains 11 residues. V was pared by 0 bases and J by 5 bases, with 4 bases between. In germline, CDR1 is GTSNPN, CDR2 SVGIG (reference sequence). The CDR3: CAWSVLETQYF. The CDR3 nucleotides are TGTGCCTGGAGTGTATTGGAGACCCAGTACTTC. The full variable domain, its missing parts supplied by reference TRBV30 and TRBJ2-5, is SQTIHQWPATLVQPVGSPLSLECTVEGTSNPNLYWYRQAAGRGLQLLFYSVGIGQISSEVPQNLSASRPQDRQFILSSKKLLLSDSGFYLCAWSVLETQYFGPGTRLLVL.

In this sample, this clonotype turned up once. V and J are TRBV3-1 and TRBJ1-1; TRBD1 agrees at 8 bases. The CDR3 is made up of 15 amino acids. After removal of 4 bases from V and 3 bases from J, the junction contained 7 bases not matched to a gene. Germline CDR1 and CDR2: LGHDT and YNNKEL (reference sequence). This CDR3 reads CASSPWTGSHTEAFF. The CDR3, as DNA: TGTGCCAGCAGCCCATGGACAGGGTCGCACACTGAAGCTTTCTTT.

The chain links TRBV3-1 to TRBJ1-2; D unresolved. Germline V CDR1 and CDR2: LGHDT, YNNKEL (reference sequence). V shed 0 bases and J shed 10 bases, with 18 bases lying between them. The CDR3 extends over 15 amino acids. The CDR3 protein is CASSQDSAGTEVYTF. The CDR3 coding sequence is TGTGCCAGCAGCCAAGATTCGGCAGGCACGGAGGTCTACACCTTC.